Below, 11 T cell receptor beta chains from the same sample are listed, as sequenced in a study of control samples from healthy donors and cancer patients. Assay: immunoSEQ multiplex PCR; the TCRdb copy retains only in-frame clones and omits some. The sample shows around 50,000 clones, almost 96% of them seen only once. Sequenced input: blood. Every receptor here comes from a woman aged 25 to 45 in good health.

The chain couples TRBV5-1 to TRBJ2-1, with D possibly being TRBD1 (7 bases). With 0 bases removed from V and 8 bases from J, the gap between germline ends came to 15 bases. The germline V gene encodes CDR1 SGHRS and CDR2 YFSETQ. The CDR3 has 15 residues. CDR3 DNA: TGCGCCAGCAGCTTGGGGCAGGGGGGAAGTGATGAGCAGTTCTTC. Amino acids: CASSLGQGGSDEQFF.

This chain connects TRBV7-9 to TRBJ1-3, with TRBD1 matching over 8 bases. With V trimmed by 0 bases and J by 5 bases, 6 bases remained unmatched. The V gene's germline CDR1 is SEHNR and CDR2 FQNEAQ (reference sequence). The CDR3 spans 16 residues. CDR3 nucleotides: TGTGCCAGCAGCTTAGCGTCAGACAGGGGTAGAAACACCATATATTTT. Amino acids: CASSLASDRGRNTIYF.

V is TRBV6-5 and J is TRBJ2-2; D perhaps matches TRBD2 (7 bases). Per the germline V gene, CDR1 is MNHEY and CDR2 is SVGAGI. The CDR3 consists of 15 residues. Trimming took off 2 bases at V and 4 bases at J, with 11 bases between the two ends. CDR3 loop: CASSYRGALTGELFF. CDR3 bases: TGTGCCAGCAGTTACCGGGGGGCGCTCACCGGGGAGCTGTTTTTT.

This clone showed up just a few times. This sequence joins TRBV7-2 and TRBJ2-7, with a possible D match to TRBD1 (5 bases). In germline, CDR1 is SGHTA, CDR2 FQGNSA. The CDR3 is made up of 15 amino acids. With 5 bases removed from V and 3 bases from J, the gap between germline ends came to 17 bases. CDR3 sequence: CASSPRTGQVYEQYF. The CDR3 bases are TGTGCCAGCAGCCCCAGAACAGGACAAGTCTACGAGCAGTACTTC. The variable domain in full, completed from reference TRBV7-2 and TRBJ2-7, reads GAGVSQSPSNKVTEKGKDVELRCDPISGHTALYWYRQSLGQGLEFLIYFQGNSAPDKSGLPSDRFSAERTGGSVSTLTIQRTQQEDSAVYLCASSPRTGQVYEQYFGPGTRLTVT.

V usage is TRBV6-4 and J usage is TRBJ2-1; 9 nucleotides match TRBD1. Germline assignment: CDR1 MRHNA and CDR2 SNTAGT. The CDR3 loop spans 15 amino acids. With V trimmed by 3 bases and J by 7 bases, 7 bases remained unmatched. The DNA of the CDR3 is TGTGCCAGCAGTGAAAGGGACAGGGAGCGTAATGAGCAGTTCTTC. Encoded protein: CASSERDRERNEQFF.

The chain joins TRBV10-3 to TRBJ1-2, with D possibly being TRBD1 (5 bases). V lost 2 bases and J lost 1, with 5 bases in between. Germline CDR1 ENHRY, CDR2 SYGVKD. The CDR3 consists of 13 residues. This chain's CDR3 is CAISEDSNYGYTF. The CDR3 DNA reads TGTGCCATCAGTGAGGACAGTAACTATGGCTACACCTTC.

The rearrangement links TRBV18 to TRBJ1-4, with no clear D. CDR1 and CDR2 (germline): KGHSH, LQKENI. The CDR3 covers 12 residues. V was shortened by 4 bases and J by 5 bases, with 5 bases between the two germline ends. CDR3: CASSLGNEKLFF. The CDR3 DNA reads TGTGCCAGCTCACTGGGGAATGAAAAACTGTTTTTT.

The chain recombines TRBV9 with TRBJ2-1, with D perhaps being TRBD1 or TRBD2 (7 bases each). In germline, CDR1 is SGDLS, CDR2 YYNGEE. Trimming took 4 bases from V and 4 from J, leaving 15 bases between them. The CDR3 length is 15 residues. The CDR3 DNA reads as TGTGCCAGCAGCCCAGGGGGGGGAGCATACAATGAGCAGTTCTTC. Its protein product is CASSPGGGAYNEQFF.

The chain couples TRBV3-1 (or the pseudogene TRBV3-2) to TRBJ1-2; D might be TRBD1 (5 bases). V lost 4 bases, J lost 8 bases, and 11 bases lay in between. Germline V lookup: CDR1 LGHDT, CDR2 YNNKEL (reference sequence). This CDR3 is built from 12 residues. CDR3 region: CASSRGGKGYTF. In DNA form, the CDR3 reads TGTGCCAGCAGCCGGGGGGGGAAGGGCTACACCTTC.

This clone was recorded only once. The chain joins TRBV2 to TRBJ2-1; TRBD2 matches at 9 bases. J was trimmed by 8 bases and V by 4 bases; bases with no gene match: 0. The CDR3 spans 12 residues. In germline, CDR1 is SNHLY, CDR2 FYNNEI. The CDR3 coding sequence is TGTGCCAGCAGTGGGACTAGCGATGAGCAGTTCTTC. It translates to CASSGTSDEQFF.

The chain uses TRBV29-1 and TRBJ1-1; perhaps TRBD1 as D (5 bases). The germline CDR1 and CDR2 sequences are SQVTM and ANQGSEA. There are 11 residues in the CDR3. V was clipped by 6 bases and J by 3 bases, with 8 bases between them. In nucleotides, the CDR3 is TGCAGCGTCGAGGGGTACACTGAAGCTTTCTTT. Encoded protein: CSVEGYTEAFF. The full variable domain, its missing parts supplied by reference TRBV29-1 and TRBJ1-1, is SAVISQKPSRDICQRGTSLTIQCQVDSQVTMMFWYRQQPGQSLTLIATANQGSEATYESGFVIDKFPISRPNLTFSTLTVSNMSPEDSSIYLCSVEGYTEAFFGQGTRLTVV.